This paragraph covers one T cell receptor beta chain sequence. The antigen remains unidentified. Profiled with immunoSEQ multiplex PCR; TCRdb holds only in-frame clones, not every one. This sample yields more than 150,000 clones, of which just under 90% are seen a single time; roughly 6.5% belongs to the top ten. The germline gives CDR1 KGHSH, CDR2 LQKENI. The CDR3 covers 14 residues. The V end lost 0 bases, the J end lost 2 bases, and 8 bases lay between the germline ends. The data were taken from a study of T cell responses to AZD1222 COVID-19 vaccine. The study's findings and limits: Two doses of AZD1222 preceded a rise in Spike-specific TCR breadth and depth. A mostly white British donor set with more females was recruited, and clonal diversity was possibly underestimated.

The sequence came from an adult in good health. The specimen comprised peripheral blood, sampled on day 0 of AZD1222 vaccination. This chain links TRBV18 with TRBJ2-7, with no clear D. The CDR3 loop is CASSPPNVPYEQYF. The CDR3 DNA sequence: TGTGCCAGCTCACCACCGAACGTCCCCTACGAGCAGTACTTC. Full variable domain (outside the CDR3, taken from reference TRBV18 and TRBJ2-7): NAGVMQNPRHLVRRRGQEARLRCSPMKGHSHVYWYRQLPEEGLKFMVYLQKENIIDESGMPKERFSAEFPKEGPSILRIQQVVRGDSAAYFCASSPPNVPYEQYFGPGTRLTVT.